The source of this T cell receptor beta chain is a study of post-analysis software for immune sequencing data. Study context: The patients showed relapsing-remitting, secondary progressive and progressive-relapsing multiple sclerosis courses.

General observations from the study: Five or six TRBV segments, TRBV5-6, TRBV5-1 and TRBV20-1 among them, were found more frequent in patients than controls. F measure showed strong co-clustering of same-batch samples. Significantly lower normalized Chao1 diversity was found in patients with multiple sclerosis relative to controls.

Between the trimmed V and J ends, which lost 5 bases and 6 bases, there was a span of 11 bases. The CDR3 has 13 residues. CDR1 is LGHDT and CDR2 is YNNKEL in the germline V gene (reference sequence). Unique molecular identifiers had been added to the TCR beta cDNA libraries. Between roughly 1 and 10 million T cells gave rise to some 520,000 cDNA molecules. One entry per CDR3 protein results from TCRdb running MiXCR on the PCR reads. This table holds about 770,000 distinct CDR3 sequences, about 43% found once. The table lists this clonotype with a few counts. The antigen is not known. This receptor was identified in a girl between 10 and 17 years old with multiple sclerosis. The chain joins TRBV3-1 to TRBJ2-1; D unresolved. What was sequenced was blood. CDR3 in DNA: TGTGCCAGCAGCAGTGGCGACCTCAATGAGCAGTTCTTC. It codes for CASSSGDLNEQFF.